What follows are 27 T cell receptor beta chains derived from one specimen sequenced in a study of T cells after somatic rescue of genetic block. Repertoires were generated with immunoSEQ multiplex PCR, while TCRdb's copy carries only in-frame clones and drops some. The sample shows 13,000 to 15,000 clones, around 68% of them seen only once. Sample: peripheral blood mononuclear cells (PBMCs). The receptors here all came from a man between 18 and 29 years old.

Within the sample, this clone is medium-sized. This chain joins TRBV27 and TRBJ2-7, with 9 bases aligning to TRBD1. The length of the CDR3 is 15 residues. Looked up from germline, CDR1 is MNHEY and CDR2 is SMNVEV (reference sequence). V was pared by 3 bases and J by 2 bases, with 5 bases of the junction left unmatched. The CDR3 protein is CASSFRQGEAYEQYF. The CDR3 DNA reads as TGTGCCAGCAGTTTCCGACAGGGGGAGGCCTACGAGCAGTACTTC.

CDR3: CASSLVGRPGSNEQFF. The CDR3 nucleotides are TGCGCCAGCAGCTTGGTCGGACGTCCCGGATCCAATGAGCAGTTCTTC. This rearrangement joins TRBV5-1 to TRBJ2-1, with D uncertain. The V end lost 0 bases, the J end lost 6 bases, and 16 bases lay between the germline ends. Looked up from germline, CDR1 is SGHRS and CDR2 is YFSETQ. The CDR3 spans 16 residues.

The J gene is TRBJ2-5, the V gene TRBV28; D may be TRBD1 (6 bases). From germline, CDR1 is MDHEN and CDR2 SYDVKM. This CDR3 region has 15 residues. Trimming took 3 bases from V and 4 from J, leaving 15 bases between them. DNA for the CDR3: TGTGCCAGCAGTTTTGGCCAGGGGACGGGAGAGACCCAGTACTTC. It specifies CASSFGQGTGETQYF.

The chain combines TRBV5-1 with TRBJ2-3; 7 bases line up with TRBD1. Germline V gene data show CDR1 as SGHRS and CDR2 as YFSETQ. V shed 0 bases, J shed 3 bases, and the junction held 4 bases outside the gene matches. The CDR3 has 15 residues. DNA for the CDR3: TGCGCCAGCAGCTTGGAACAGGGGTTGACAGATACGCAGTATTTT. It encodes CASSLEQGLTDTQYF.

The chain couples TRBV5-1 to TRBJ2-5, with 16 bases that match TRBD2. The CDR3 contains 17 residues. Germline CDR1 reads SGHRS; CDR2 reads YFSETQ. With V trimmed by 7 bases and J by 4 bases, 10 bases remained unmatched. The CDR3 sequence: CASRRGLAGGPRETQYF. The CDR3 nucleotides are TGCGCCAGCCGCCGGGGACTAGCGGGGGGGCCCAGAGAGACCCAGTACTTC.

This clone was observed a handful of times. The chain joins TRBV19 to TRBJ1-2; D is uncertain. CDR3 length: 13 amino acids. V was pared by 4 bases and J by 4 bases, with 10 bases between. Per the germline V gene, CDR1 is LNHDA and CDR2 is SQIVND (reference sequence). The CDR3 DNA is TGTGCCAGTAGTAGAACGCTCGTCTATGGCTACACCTTC. This gives the protein CASSRTLVYGYTF. Filled out from reference TRBV19 and TRBJ1-2, the complete variable domain reads DGGITQSPKYLFRKEGQNVTLSCEQNLNHDAMYWYRQDPGQGLRLIYYSQIVNDFQKGDIAEGYSVSREKKESFPLTVTSAQKNPTAFYLCASSRTLVYGYTFGSGTRLTVV.

The chain employs TRBV5-1 and TRBJ1-4; 11 bases match TRBD1. The CDR3 contains 16 residues. Germline lookup yields CDR1 SGHRS and CDR2 YFSETQ. V gave up 3 bases and J gave up 0 bases; unmatched junction bases: 1. This CDR3 reads CASSWGQGATNEKLFF. DNA for the CDR3: TGCGCCAGCAGCTGGGGACAGGGGGCAACTAATGAAAAACTGTTTTTT.

This rearrangement joins TRBV5-1 to TRBJ2-2; D is perhaps TRBD2 (6 bases). Trimming left V 4 bases short and J 9 bases short, with 10 bases between. The CDR3 is 12 residues long. Germline V gene sequence: CDR1 SGHRS, CDR2 YFSETQ. CDR3 region: CASSLGLRELFF. The CDR3 DNA is TGCGCCAGCAGCCTGGGACTTAGGGAGCTGTTTTTT.

The chain joins TRBV27 to TRBJ2-7; D may be TRBD2 (5 bases). Trimming cost V 2 bases and J 3 bases, with 11 bases left between them. The CDR3 spans 14 residues. Germline CDR1 and CDR2: MNHEY and SMNVEV (reference sequence). The CDR3 here is CASSLSEGNYEQYF. The CDR3 coding sequence is TGTGCCAGCAGTTTAAGTGAGGGAAACTACGAGCAGTACTTC.

The chain employs TRBV4-1 and TRBJ2-1; 12 bases are shared with TRBD2. Trimming cost V 3 bases and J 8 bases; bases outside gene matches: 11. The CDR3 length is 17 residues. Germline CDR1 MGHRA, CDR2 YSYEKL. CDR3 bases: TGCGCCAGCAGCCACGCCCTAGCGGGAGGGCCGGGGGATGAGCAGTTCTTC. Translation: CASSHALAGGPGDEQFF.

J is TRBJ2-7 and V is TRBV5-1; D call uncertain. This CDR3 has 14 amino acids. Trimming pared 4 bases from V and 7 bases from J, leaving 18 bases between. CDR1 is SGHRS and CDR2 is YFSETQ in the germline V gene. The CDR3 region has the DNA TGCGCCAGCAGCCCCTTAGGCCCGATAAGGGAGCAGTACTTC. This sequence encodes CASSPLGPIREQYF.

The chain recombines TRBV18 with TRBJ2-3, with D possibly matching TRBD1 (6 bases). Germline-derived CDR1 and CDR2 are KGHSH and LQKENI. This CDR3 is 13 amino acids long. Trimming left V 8 bases short and J 7 bases short, with 16 bases between. The CDR3 loop is CASLSSGAHTQYF. The CDR3 region has the DNA TGTGCCAGCCTCTCATCAGGGGCCCATACGCAGTATTTT. Based on the CDR3 plus reference TRBV18 and TRBJ2-3, the full variable domain is NAGVMQNPRHLVRRRGQEARLRCSPMKGHSHVYWYRQLPEEGLKFMVYLQKENIIDESGMPKERFSAEFPKEGPSILRIQQVVRGDSAAYFCASLSSGAHTQYFGPGTRLTVL.

V usage is TRBV5-1 and J usage is TRBJ2-2; the D gene is possibly TRBD1 (6 bases). Germline CDR1 and CDR2: SGHRS and YFSETQ. The V gene lost 2 bases and the J gene lost 4 bases, with 12 bases spanning the gap. This CDR3 spans 15 amino acids. The CDR3 coding sequence is TGCGCCAGCAGCTTTCAGGGGCGCGGCACCGGGGAGCTGTTTTTT. It yields the protein CASSFQGRGTGELFF.

This clone was seen only a few times. The rearrangement joins TRBV10-1 to TRBJ1-6, with 8 bases that match TRBD1. This CDR3 has 17 amino acids. Trimming removed 7 bases from V and 0 bases from J; junction bases left unmatched: 8. Germline V lookup: CDR1 WNHNN, CDR2 SYGVQD (reference sequence). The CDR3 protein is CASTPGQESSYNSPLHF. CDR3 nucleotide sequence: TGCGCCAGCACGCCGGGACAGGAGAGCTCCTATAATTCACCCCTCCACTTT.

J is TRBJ2-7 and V is TRBV30, with 7 bases aligning to TRBD2. The CDR3 consists of 20 residues. Germline V gene lookup returns CDR1 GTSNPN and CDR2 SVGIG (reference sequence). The J segment lost 1 base and the V segment lost 0 bases, leaving 21 bases of the junction unmatched. CDR3 protein: CAWSVRAWTGGVRESYEQYF. Written as DNA, the CDR3 is TGTGCCTGGAGTGTCAGGGCCTGGACGGGGGGAGTCAGAGAGTCCTACGAGCAGTACTTC.

This clone appeared a few times. V is TRBV13 and J is TRBJ1-6; 10 bases are shared with TRBD1. The junction had 2 bases not matched to a gene; V was cut back by 2 bases and J by 7 bases. The germline gives CDR1 PRHDT, CDR2 FYEKMQ (reference sequence). CDR3 length equals 15 residues. CDR3 bases: TGTGCCAGCAGCTTACGACAGGGGGCCAATTCACCCCTCCACTTT. Its protein is CASSLRQGANSPLHF.

This chain links TRBV10-2 with TRBJ2-4; maybe TRBD2 (5 bases). V was trimmed by 1 base and J by 0 bases, leaving 19 bases between them. This CDR3 has 19 amino acids. Germline V gene sequence: CDR1 WSHSY, CDR2 SAAADI. This chain's CDR3 is CASSEYGGWSALAKNIQYF. In DNA, the CDR3 is TGCGCCAGCAGTGAGTATGGAGGTTGGTCAGCTCTAGCCAAAAACATTCAGTACTTC.

This clone was seen more than once but under ten times. The chain has TRBV6-5 and TRBJ2-7; D is perhaps TRBD1 (6 bases). From germline, CDR1 is MNHEY and CDR2 SVGAGI. The CDR3 spans 13 residues. V gave up 8 bases and J gave up 1 base, with 12 bases separating them. Here the CDR3 DNA reads TGTGCCAGCCGGCACAGGGTTTCCTACGAGCAGTACTTC. This sequence encodes CASRHRVSYEQYF.

The genes are TRBV2 and TRBJ2-6; D gene ambiguous. V dropped 5 bases and J dropped 4 bases, with 21 bases sitting between them. The CDR3 consists of 18 residues. Germline V gene sequence: CDR1 SNHLY, CDR2 FYNNEI. This CDR3 is CASSPQGTPPWGANVLTF. The CDR3 DNA sequence: TGTGCCAGCAGTCCTCAAGGCACCCCCCCGTGGGGGGCCAACGTCCTGACTTTC.

The CDR3: CASSLRFTDTQYF. CDR3 bases: TGTGCCAGCAGCCTAAGATTCACAGATACGCAGTATTTT. This rearrangement joins TRBV5-4 to TRBJ2-3; D unclear. V lost 4 bases, J lost 2 bases, and 8 bases lay in between. The V gene's germline CDR1 is SGHNT and CDR2 YYREEE (reference sequence). The CDR3 sequence is 13 residues long.

This chain uses TRBV7-6 with TRBJ2-7; D is possibly TRBD2 (5 bases). V gave up 6 bases and J gave up 1 base, with 10 bases separating them. Germline lookup yields CDR1 SGHVS and CDR2 FNYEAQ. The length of the CDR3 is 13 residues. The CDR3 nucleotides are TGTGCCAGCAGTTCGGACTGGTCCTACGAGCAGTACTTC. Translation gives CASSSDWSYEQYF. The full variable domain, rest sourced from reference TRBV7-6 and TRBJ2-7, is GAGVSQSPRYKVTKRGQDVALRCDPISGHVSLYWYRQALGQGPEFLTYFNYEAQQDKSGLPNDRFSAERPEGSISTLTIQRTEQRDSAMYRCASSSDWSYEQYFGPGTRLTVT.

This clone showed up just a few times. This chain uses TRBV5-1 with TRBJ2-5, with 13 bases that match TRBD2. CDR1 is SGHRS and CDR2 is YFSETQ in the germline V gene. The CDR3 runs to 15 residues. Unmatched junction bases numbered 1, after V lost 3 bases and J lost 2 bases. CDR3 sequence reads: CASSSLAGGQETQYF. Here the CDR3 DNA reads TGCGCCAGCAGCTCACTAGCGGGGGGGCAAGAGACCCAGTACTTC.

J is TRBJ2-1 and V is TRBV9, with 7 nucleotides matching TRBD1. V trimming: 4 bases; J trimming: 6 bases; junction bases outside the gene matches: 13. Per germline, CDR1 SGDLS and CDR2 YYNGEE. The length of the CDR3 is 16 residues. The CDR3 coding sequence is TGTGCCAGCAGCCCTACCGGGACAGTGATAATCAATGAGCAGTTCTTC. It is translated as CASSPTGTVIINEQFF.

The chain couples TRBV7-6 to TRBJ1-1, with D perhaps matching TRBD1 (6 bases). In germline, CDR1 is SGHVS, CDR2 FNYEAQ. This CDR3 comprises 18 residues. Trimming removed 5 bases from V and 1 base from J, with 23 bases in between. CDR3 amino acids: CASSARPDMDSTNTEAFF. The CDR3 coding sequence is TGTGCCAGCAGCGCTAGGCCCGACATGGACAGCACGAACACTGAAGCTTTCTTT. Based on the CDR3 plus reference TRBV7-6 and TRBJ1-1, the full variable domain is GAGVSQSPRYKVTKRGQDVALRCDPISGHVSLYWYRQALGQGPEFLTYFNYEAQQDKSGLPNDRFSAERPEGSISTLTIQRTEQRDSAMYRCASSARPDMDSTNTEAFFGQGTRLTVV.

This chain connects TRBV6-6 to TRBJ2-7, with 7 bases matching TRBD2. Germline V gene lookup returns CDR1 MNHNY and CDR2 SVGAGI (reference sequence). The CDR3 loop spans 15 amino acids. Trimming removed 0 bases from V and 2 bases from J; junction bases left unmatched: 4. For the CDR3, the DNA is TGTGCCAGCAGTTACTCGGGGGGGATACCCTACGAGCAGTACTTC. Translated, it gives CASSYSGGIPYEQYF.

This clone was picked up one time. This rearrangement joins TRBV30 to TRBJ1-6; no reliable D call. Deletions cut 4 bases from V and 7 bases from J, with 11 bases between. The CDR3 consists of 13 residues. CDR1 and CDR2 (germline): GTSNPN, SVGIG (reference sequence). The CDR3 bases are TGTGCCTGGACCCCAGTAGGGAATTCACCCCTCCACTTT. It yields the protein CAWTPVGNSPLHF.

The V call is TRBV18, the J call TRBJ2-3, with 14 bases that match TRBD2. CDR1 KGHSH and CDR2 LQKENI come from the germline V gene. The CDR3 runs 16 residues. The V and J ends lost 6 bases and 3 bases, in that order; junction bases with no gene match: 5. CDR3 in amino acids: CASSRTSGGLTDTQYF. DNA of the CDR3: TGTGCCAGCTCGCGGACTAGCGGGGGGTTGACAGATACGCAGTATTTT.